This passage covers 22 T cell receptor beta chains from one sample sequenced in a study of cytomegalovirus exposure and HLA in healthy donors. The PCR had 60 Vbeta and 13 Jbeta primers. Libraries were prepared by immunoSEQ multiplex PCR; TCRdb keeps only in-frame clonotypes and omits some of them. This sample carries about 160,000 clones, around 78% of them seen once, and the ten largest clones take about 1%. The sample comprised PBMCs. Source of these receptors: a woman aged 40 to 49 in good health and CMV-seronegative.

The chain employs TRBV5-4 and TRBJ2-1; 7 bases match TRBD1. In germline, CDR1 is SGHNT, CDR2 YYREEE (reference sequence). Unmatched junction bases numbered 10, after V lost 3 bases and J lost 1 base. The CDR3 spans 17 residues. CDR3 protein: CASSYGQASSSYNEQFF. The CDR3 DNA sequence: TGTGCCAGCAGCTACGGACAGGCCAGTTCATCCTACAATGAGCAGTTCTTC.

This sequence joins TRBV30 and TRBJ2-5; 7 bases fit TRBD1. V lost 2 bases to trimming and J lost 1 base; unmatched junction nucleotides: 16. The CDR3 is 18 residues long. Per germline, CDR1 GTSNPN and CDR2 SVGIG (reference sequence). CDR3 residues: CAWSRQGASWRAQETQYF. The DNA for the CDR3 is TGTGCCTGGAGTAGACAGGGTGCGAGTTGGCGGGCCCAAGAGACCCAGTACTTC.

The chain carries TRBV7-9 and TRBJ2-3; TRBD2 matches 8 bases. The CDR3 is 16 residues long. Germline V gene data show CDR1 as SEHNR and CDR2 as FQNEAQ (reference sequence). The V gene end was trimmed by 2 bases and the J gene end by 4 bases; junction bases not matched to a gene: 8. The CDR3 sequence: CASSLSAGGGSDTQYF. CDR3 in DNA: TGTGCCAGCAGCTTAAGTGCGGGAGGAGGATCAGATACGCAGTATTTT.

This rearrangement joins TRBV5-1 to TRBJ2-5; tentative D call: TRBD1 (6 bases). V lost 0 bases to trimming and J lost 5 bases, with 14 bases between them. Looked up from germline, CDR1 is SGHRS and CDR2 is YFSETQ. The CDR3 has 15 residues. In DNA form, the CDR3 reads TGCGCCAGCAGCTTGGCTCCCAGGGGCGGGGAGACCCAGTACTTC. This gives the protein CASSLAPRGGETQYF.

CDR3 DNA sequence: TGCAGCGTCCCGGGACTAGCGGGAGAGGGAGATACGCAGTATTTT. Translated: CSVPGLAGEGDTQYF. V usage is TRBV29-1 and J usage is TRBJ2-3, with 14 bases matching TRBD2. The CDR3 contains 15 residues. V lost 6 bases and J lost 5; bases outside the gene matches: 7. Looked up from germline, CDR1 is SQVTM and CDR2 is ANQGSEA.

This chain connects TRBV6-5 to TRBJ2-5; D remains ambiguous. The CDR3 has 9 residues. Looked up from germline, CDR1 is MNHEY and CDR2 is SVGAGI. V shed 8 bases and J shed 5 bases, with 3 bases lying between them. CDR3 in amino acids: CASPETQYF. Written as DNA, the CDR3 is TGTGCCAGCCCGGAGACCCAGTACTTC.

This sequence joins TRBV9 and TRBJ1-4; no reliable D call. In germline, CDR1 is SGDLS, CDR2 YYNGEE. The CDR3 extends over 12 amino acids. V gave up 4 bases and J gave up 7 bases, with 8 bases separating them. The CDR3 reads CASSPRGEKLFF. The CDR3 nucleotides are TGTGCCAGCAGCCCCCGCGGTGAAAAACTGTTTTTT. The whole variable domain, remainder taken from reference TRBV9 and TRBJ1-4, is DSGVTQTPKHLITATGQRVTLRCSPRSGDLSVYWYQQSLDQGLQFLIQYYNGEERAKGNILERFSAQQFPDLHSELNLSSLELGDSALYFCASSPRGEKLFFGSGTQLSVL.

The chain's CDR3 is CAISEEVGTEAFF. CDR3 bases: TGTGCCATCAGTGAGGAGGTGGGTACTGAAGCTTTCTTT. The genes are TRBV10-3 and TRBJ1-1; D call uncertain. This CDR3 spans 13 amino acids. Germline loops: CDR1 ENHRY, CDR2 SYGVKD. V was trimmed by 2 bases and J by 5 bases, leaving 9 bases between them.

V and J are TRBV4-1 and TRBJ2-7; D is possibly TRBD2 (7 bases). Germline V gene sequence: CDR1 MGHRA, CDR2 YSYEKL. The CDR3 is 15 amino acids. The V end was cut by 0 bases, the J end by 4 bases, with 13 bases between. CDR3 protein: CASSQDGGGLYEQYF. CDR3 DNA sequence: TGCGCCAGCAGCCAAGATGGGGGGGGGCTTTACGAGCAGTACTTC.

This clone was picked up a small number of times. This chain links TRBV6-1 with TRBJ2-6; 10 bases match TRBD1. Germline V gives CDR1 MNHNS, CDR2 SASEGT. Germline trimming cut 4 bases from V and 0 bases from J; bases unmatched to any gene: 9. The length of the CDR3 is 19 residues. CDR3 amino acids: CASSGPRQGANSGANVLTF. The CDR3 coding sequence is TGTGCCAGCAGTGGGCCTCGACAGGGGGCCAACTCTGGGGCCAACGTCCTGACTTTC.

V and J are TRBV6-1 and TRBJ1-1; no clear D gene. This CDR3 region has 11 residues. CDR1 is MNHNS and CDR2 is SASEGT in the germline V gene. Trimming took 6 bases from V and 1 from J, leaving 3 bases between them. CDR3 residues: CASRANTEAFF. CDR3 coding DNA: TGTGCCAGCAGGGCGAACACTGAAGCTTTCTTT.

The chain couples TRBV19 to TRBJ1-3; perhaps TRBD1 as D (5 bases). V was clipped by 3 bases and J by 4 bases, with 13 bases between them. Germline V gene lookup returns CDR1 LNHDA and CDR2 SQIVND (reference sequence). The CDR3 totals 15 residues. The CDR3 DNA is TGTGCCAGTAGTATCCAGGAGGGGTTGGGAAACACCATATATTTT. Translated, it gives CASSIQEGLGNTIYF. Full variable domain (remainder filled in from reference TRBV19 and TRBJ1-3): DGGITQSPKYLFRKEGQNVTLSCEQNLNHDAMYWYRQDPGQGLRLIYYSQIVNDFQKGDIAEGYSVSREKKESFPLTVTSAQKNPTAFYLCASSIQEGLGNTIYFGEGSWLTVV.

The rearrangement uses TRBV5-1 and TRBJ1-1; D is uncertain. Trimming took off 2 bases at V and 0 bases at J, with 8 bases between the two ends. The CDR3 has 14 amino acids. Looked up from germline, CDR1 is SGHRS and CDR2 is YFSETQ. This CDR3 reads CASSFGEMNTEAFF. CDR3 coding DNA: TGCGCCAGCAGCTTCGGGGAAATGAACACTGAAGCTTTCTTT.

The chain links TRBV28 to TRBJ1-5, with 7 bases fitting TRBD1. The germline gives CDR1 MDHEN, CDR2 SYDVKM. The V gene end was trimmed by 8 bases and the J gene end by 5 bases; junction bases not matched to a gene: 9. This CDR3 has 14 amino acids. The CDR3 loop reads CASQMGQGDQPQHF. The CDR3 bases are TGTGCCAGCCAGATGGGGCAGGGGGATCAGCCCCAGCATTTT.

This clone was recorded a few times. The chain uses TRBV7-6 and TRBJ2-7; D gene unclear. The germline V gene has CDR1 SGHVS and CDR2 FNYEAQ. V was trimmed by 3 bases and J by 5 bases, leaving 11 bases between them. This CDR3 has 13 amino acids. The CDR3 is CASSFQAPNEQYF. The CDR3, as DNA: TGTGCCAGCAGCTTTCAAGCGCCGAACGAGCAGTACTTC.

The chain couples TRBV6-5 to TRBJ2-5, with TRBD2 matching over 10 bases. V lost 4 bases, J lost 0 bases, and 5 bases stayed unmatched. This CDR3 spans 16 amino acids. Per the germline V gene, CDR1 is MNHEY and CDR2 is SVGAGI. The CDR3 sequence is CASSLRTSGYQETQYF. The CDR3 region has the DNA TGTGCCAGCAGTTTACGGACTAGCGGATACCAAGAGACCCAGTACTTC.

This chain uses TRBV27 with TRBJ2-3; D is possibly TRBD1 (6 bases). This CDR3 is built from 15 residues. Per the germline V gene, CDR1 is MNHEY and CDR2 is SMNVEV (reference sequence). The V end was cut by 5 bases, the J end by 0 bases, with 12 bases between. The CDR3 region has the DNA TGTGCCAGCAGTCCCAGGGGATCTAGCACAGATACGCAGTATTTT. Translation: CASSPRGSSTDTQYF.

The rearrangement links TRBV11-3 to TRBJ2-1; tentatively, D is TRBD1 (5 bases). This CDR3 has 16 amino acids. Trimming left V 1 base short and J 8 bases short, with 18 bases between. CDR1 is SGHNT and CDR2 is YENEEA in the germline V gene. As DNA, the CDR3 is TGTGCCAGCAGCTTAGGACAGCTGGCCTCGGTGGATGAGCAGTTCTTC. Amino acid sequence: CASSLGQLASVDEQFF. Supplemented by reference TRBV11-3 and TRBJ2-1, the full variable domain reads EAGVVQSPRYKIIEKKQPVAFWCNPISGHNTLYWYLQNLGQGPELLIRYENEEAVDDSQLPKDRFSAERLKGVDSTLKIQPAELGDSAVYLCASSLGQLASVDEQFFGPGTRLTVL.

The chain employs TRBV6-1 and TRBJ2-7; TRBD2 might be the D (6 bases). The CDR3 has 13 residues. Germline V lookup: CDR1 MNHNS, CDR2 SASEGT. Trimming pared 1 base from V and 7 bases from J, leaving 11 bases between. This CDR3 is CASSEEEGLEQYF. The CDR3 DNA reads as TGTGCCAGCAGTGAAGAGGAGGGCTTGGAGCAGTACTTC.

The V gene is TRBV5-1, the J gene TRBJ2-1; 9 nucleotides agree with TRBD1. V was pared by 0 bases and J by 8 bases, with 9 bases of the junction left unmatched. Germline V lookup: CDR1 SGHRS, CDR2 YFSETQ. The CDR3 extends over 16 amino acids. Written as DNA, the CDR3 is TGCGCCAGCAGCTTGGATGGGGGACAGGGAATCGATGAGCAGTTCTTC. This encodes CASSLDGGQGIDEQFF.

This clone occurred once. This chain connects TRBV19 to TRBJ2-3; a weak D match, TRBD2 (5 bases). With 7 bases removed from V and 5 bases from J, the gap between germline ends came to 13 bases. Germline loops: CDR1 LNHDA, CDR2 SQIVND (reference sequence). The CDR3 contains 13 residues. CDR3 sequence: CASIPSLGDTQYF. CDR3 sequence (DNA): TGTGCCAGTATCCCCTCACTAGGAGATACGCAGTATTTT.

The chain employs TRBV30 and TRBJ2-3, with 8 positions matching TRBD2. V was pared by 2 bases and J by 6 bases, with 7 bases of the junction left unmatched. Germline V gives CDR1 GTSNPN, CDR2 SVGIG (reference sequence). This CDR3 is 14 amino acids long. The CDR3 spells CAWSIPPGGDTQYF. CDR3 bases: TGTGCCTGGAGTATCCCACCGGGGGGGGATACGCAGTATTTT.